The source of this TCR beta chain is a study of CD8+ T cells in alopecia areata. The germline V and J ends were trimmed by 3 bases and 0 bases, with 8 bases remaining between them. The germline V gene encodes CDR1 LNHNV and CDR2 YYDKDF (reference sequence). The CDR3 has 15 residues. RNA extraction was followed by reverse transcription into cDNA, which acted as the sequencing template. Libraries were prepared by immunoSEQ multiplex PCR; TCRdb keeps only in-frame clonotypes and omits some of them. The sample shows 120,000 to 150,000 clones, less than 65% of them seen only once. The sample consisted of CD8+ T cells sorted from blood. The TCR comes from a human donor in good health. The V and J genes are TRBV15 and TRBJ2-2; D might be TRBD1 (6 bases). The CDR3 DNA reads as TGTGCCACCAGCAGGGACAGCTCGAACACCGGGGAGCTGTTTTTT. Protein: CATSRDSSNTGELFF.